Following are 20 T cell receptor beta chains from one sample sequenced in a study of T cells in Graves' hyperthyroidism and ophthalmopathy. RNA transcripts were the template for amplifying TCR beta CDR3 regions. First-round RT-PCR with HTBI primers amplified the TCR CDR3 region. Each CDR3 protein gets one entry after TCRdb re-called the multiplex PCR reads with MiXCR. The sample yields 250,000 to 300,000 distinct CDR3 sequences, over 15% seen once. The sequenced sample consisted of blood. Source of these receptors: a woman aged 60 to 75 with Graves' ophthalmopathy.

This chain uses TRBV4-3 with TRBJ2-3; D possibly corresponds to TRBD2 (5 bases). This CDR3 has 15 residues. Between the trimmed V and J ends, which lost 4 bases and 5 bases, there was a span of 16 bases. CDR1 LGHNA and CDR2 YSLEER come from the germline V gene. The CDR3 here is CASSPLSGELDTQYF. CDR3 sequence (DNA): TGCGCCAGCAGCCCCCTATCCGGGGAGTTAGATACGCAGTATTTT.

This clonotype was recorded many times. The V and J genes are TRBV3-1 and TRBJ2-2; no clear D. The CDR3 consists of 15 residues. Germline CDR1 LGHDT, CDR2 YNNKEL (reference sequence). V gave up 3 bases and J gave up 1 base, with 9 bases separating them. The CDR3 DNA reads TGTGCCAGCAGCCATATAGGGATGAACACCGGGGAGCTGTTTTTT. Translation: CASSHIGMNTGELFF.

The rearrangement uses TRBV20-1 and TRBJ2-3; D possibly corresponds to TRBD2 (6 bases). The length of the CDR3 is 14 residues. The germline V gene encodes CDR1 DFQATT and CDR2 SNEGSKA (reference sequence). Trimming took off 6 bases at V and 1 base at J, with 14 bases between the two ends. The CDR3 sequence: CSAHLLAGTDTQYF. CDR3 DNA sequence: TGCAGTGCCCACCTACTAGCAGGCACAGATACGCAGTATTTT.

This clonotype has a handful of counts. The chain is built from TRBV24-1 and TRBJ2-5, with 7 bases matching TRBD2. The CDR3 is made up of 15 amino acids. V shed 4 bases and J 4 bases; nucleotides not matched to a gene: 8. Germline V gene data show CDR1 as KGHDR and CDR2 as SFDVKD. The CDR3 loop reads CATSDPGRVGETQYF. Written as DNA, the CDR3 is TGTGCCACCAGTGACCCGGGGAGGGTGGGAGAGACCCAGTACTTC.

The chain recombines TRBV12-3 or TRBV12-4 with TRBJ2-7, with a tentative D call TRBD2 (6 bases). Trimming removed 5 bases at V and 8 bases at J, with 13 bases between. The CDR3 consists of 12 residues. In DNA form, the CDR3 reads TGTGCCAGCAGTCCTACGGGGGATCAGCAGTACTTC. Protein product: CASSPTGDQQYF.

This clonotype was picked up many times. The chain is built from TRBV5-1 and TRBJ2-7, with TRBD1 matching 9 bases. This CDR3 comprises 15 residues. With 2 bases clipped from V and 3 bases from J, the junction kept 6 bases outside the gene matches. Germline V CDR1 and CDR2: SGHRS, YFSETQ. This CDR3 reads CASSFLQGAGYEQYF. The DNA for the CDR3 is TGCGCCAGCAGCTTCCTACAGGGGGCGGGCTACGAGCAGTACTTC.

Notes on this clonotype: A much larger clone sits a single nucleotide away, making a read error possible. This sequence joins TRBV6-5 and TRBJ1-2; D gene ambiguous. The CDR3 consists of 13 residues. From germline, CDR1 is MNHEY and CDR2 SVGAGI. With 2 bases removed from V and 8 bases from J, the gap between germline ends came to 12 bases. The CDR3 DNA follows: TGTGCCAGCAGTTACATAGCATCGGGCGGCTACACCTTC. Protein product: CASSYIASGGYTF.

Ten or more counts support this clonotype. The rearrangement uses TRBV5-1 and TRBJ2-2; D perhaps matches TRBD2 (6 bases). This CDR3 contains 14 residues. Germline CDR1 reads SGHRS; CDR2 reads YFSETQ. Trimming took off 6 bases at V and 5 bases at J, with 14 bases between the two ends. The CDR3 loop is CASKSGAQTGELFF. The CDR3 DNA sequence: TGCGCCAGCAAGTCGGGAGCTCAGACCGGGGAGCTGTTTTTT.

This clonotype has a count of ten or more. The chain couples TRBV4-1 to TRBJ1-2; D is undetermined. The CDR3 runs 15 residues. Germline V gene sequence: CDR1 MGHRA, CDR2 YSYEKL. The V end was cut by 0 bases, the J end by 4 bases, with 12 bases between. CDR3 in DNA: TGCGCCAGCAGCCAAGATCCGGGTATGGCCTATGGCTACACCTTC. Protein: CASSQDPGMAYGYTF.

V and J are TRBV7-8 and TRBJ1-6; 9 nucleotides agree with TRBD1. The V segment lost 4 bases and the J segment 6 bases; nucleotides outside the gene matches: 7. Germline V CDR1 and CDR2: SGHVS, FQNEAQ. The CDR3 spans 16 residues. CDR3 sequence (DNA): TGTGCCAGCAGCTCGACCGGGACAGGGTCTAATTCACCCCTCCACTTT. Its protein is CASSSTGTGSNSPLHF. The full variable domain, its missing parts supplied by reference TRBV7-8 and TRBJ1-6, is GAGVSQSPRYKVAKRGQDVALRCDPISGHVSLFWYQQALGQGPEFLTYFQNEAQLDKSGLPSDRFFAERPEGSVSTLKIQRTQQEDSAVYLCASSSTGTGSNSPLHFGNGTRLTVT.

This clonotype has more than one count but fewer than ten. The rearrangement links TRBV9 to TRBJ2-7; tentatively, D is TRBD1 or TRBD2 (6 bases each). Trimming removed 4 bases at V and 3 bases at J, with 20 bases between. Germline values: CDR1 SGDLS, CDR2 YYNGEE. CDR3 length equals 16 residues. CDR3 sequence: CASSPSRRGTYYEQYF. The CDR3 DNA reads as TGTGCCAGCAGCCCTAGTAGAAGGGGGACTTACTACGAGCAGTACTTC. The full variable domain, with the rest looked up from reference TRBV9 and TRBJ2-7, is DSGVTQTPKHLITATGQRVTLRCSPRSGDLSVYWYQQSLDQGLQFLIQYYNGEERAKGNILERFSAQQFPDLHSELNLSSLELGDSALYFCASSPSRRGTYYEQYFGPGTRLTVT.

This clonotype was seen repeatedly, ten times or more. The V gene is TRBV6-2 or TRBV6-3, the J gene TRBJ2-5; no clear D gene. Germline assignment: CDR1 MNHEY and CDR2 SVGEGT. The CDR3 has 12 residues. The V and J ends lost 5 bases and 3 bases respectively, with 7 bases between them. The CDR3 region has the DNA TGTGCCAGCAGTAATACAGAAGAGACCCAGTACTTC. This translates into CASSNTEETQYF.

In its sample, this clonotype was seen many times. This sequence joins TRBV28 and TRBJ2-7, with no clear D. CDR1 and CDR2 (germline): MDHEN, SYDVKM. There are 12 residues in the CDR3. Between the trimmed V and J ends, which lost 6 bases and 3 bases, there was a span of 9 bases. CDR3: CASSTYSYEQYF. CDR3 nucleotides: TGTGCCAGCAGCACATACAGCTACGAGCAGTACTTC.

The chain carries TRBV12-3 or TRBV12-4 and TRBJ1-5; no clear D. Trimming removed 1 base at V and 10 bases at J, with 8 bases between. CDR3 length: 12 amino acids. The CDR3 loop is CASSLDGQPQHF. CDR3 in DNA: TGTGCCAGCAGTTTAGATGGGCAACCCCAGCATTTT.

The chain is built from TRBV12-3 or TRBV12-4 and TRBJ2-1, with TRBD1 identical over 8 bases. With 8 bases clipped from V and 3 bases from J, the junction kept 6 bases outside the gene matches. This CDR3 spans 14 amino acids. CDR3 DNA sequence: TGTGCCAGCCGTGGACAGGGTTACTACAATGAGCAGTTCTTC. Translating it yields CASRGQGYYNEQFF.

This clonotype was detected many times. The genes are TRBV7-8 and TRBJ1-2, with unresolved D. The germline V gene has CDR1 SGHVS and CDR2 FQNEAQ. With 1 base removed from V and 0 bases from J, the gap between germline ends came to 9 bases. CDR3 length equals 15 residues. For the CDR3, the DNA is TGTGCCAGCAGCTTAGTAGGAACAGCTAACTATGGCTACACCTTC. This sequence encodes CASSLVGTANYGYTF.

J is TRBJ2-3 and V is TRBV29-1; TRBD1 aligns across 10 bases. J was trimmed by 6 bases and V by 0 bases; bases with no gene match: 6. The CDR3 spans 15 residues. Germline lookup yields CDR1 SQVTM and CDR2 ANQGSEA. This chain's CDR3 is CSVEDGTGVGDTQYF. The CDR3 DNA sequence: TGCAGCGTTGAAGACGGGACAGGGGTAGGGGATACGCAGTATTTT.

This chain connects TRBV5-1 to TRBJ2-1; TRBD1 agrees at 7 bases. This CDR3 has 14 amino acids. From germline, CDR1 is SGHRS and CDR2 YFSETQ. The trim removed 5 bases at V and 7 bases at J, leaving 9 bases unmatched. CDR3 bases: TGCGCCAGCAGACGGACAGGTCTGGGGAATGAGCAGTTCTTC. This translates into CASRRTGLGNEQFF.

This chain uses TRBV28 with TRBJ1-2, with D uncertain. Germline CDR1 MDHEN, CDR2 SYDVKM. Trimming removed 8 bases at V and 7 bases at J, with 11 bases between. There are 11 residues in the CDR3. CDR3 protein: CASDRGCGYTF. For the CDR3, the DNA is TGTGCCAGCGATAGAGGCTGTGGCTACACCTTC.

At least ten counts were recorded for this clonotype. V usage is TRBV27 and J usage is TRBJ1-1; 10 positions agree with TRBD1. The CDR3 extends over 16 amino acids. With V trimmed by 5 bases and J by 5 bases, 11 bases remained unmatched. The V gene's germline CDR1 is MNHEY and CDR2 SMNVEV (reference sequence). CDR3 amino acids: CASSLLRTGGWTEAFF. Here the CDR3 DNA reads TGTGCCAGCAGTCTTCTCCGGACAGGGGGTTGGACTGAAGCTTTCTTT.